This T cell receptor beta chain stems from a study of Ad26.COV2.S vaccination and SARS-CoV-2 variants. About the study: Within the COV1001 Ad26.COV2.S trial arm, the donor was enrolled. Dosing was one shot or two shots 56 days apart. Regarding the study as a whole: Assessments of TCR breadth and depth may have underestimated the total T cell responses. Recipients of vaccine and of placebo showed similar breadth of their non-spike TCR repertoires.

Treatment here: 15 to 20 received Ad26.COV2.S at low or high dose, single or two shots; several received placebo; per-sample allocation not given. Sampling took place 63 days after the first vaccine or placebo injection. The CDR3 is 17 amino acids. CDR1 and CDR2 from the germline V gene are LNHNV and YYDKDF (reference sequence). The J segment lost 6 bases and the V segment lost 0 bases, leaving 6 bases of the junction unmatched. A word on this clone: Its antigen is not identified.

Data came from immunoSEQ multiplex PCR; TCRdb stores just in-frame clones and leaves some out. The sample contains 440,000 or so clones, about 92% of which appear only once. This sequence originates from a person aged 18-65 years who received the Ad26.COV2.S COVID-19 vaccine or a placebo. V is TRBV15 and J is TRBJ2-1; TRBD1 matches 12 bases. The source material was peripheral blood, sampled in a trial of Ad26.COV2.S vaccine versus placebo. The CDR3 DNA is TGTGCCACCAGCAGAGATCTAGGGACAGGGGGCGGCAATGAGCAGTTCTTC. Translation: CATSRDLGTGGGNEQFF.